These T cell receptor beta chains were read from a single sample in a study of cytomegalovirus exposure and HLA in healthy donors. TCRdb keeps only in-frame clones here, not all; method: immunoSEQ multiplex PCR. The sample contains around 180,000 clones, more than 75% of which appear only once. The sequenced material came from PBMCs. The receptors derive from a woman in her forties or fifties in good health and CMV-seronegative. Both conserved end residues are part of each CDR3. Fields, in order: V gene, clone size, J gene, D gene, CDR3 DNA, CDR3 protein. D genes are given only for firm matches. Expanded clones get a size class; other rows say once, few or many, or leave the size out.

>TRBV7-2|.|TRBJ2-7|.
TGTGCCAGCAGCTTAGAGGCGGCCTACGAGCAGTACTTC
CASSLEAAYEQYF
>TRBV4-3|.|TRBJ2-1|TRBD2
TGCGCCAGCAGCCAAGATAGTATCGGACTAGGCAATGAGCAGTTCTTC
CASSQDSIGLGNEQFF
>TRBV27|.|TRBJ2-7|.
TGTGCCAGCAGTCGCAGGGGTCTATACGAGCAGTACTTC
CASSRRGLYEQYF
>TRBV6-1|once|TRBJ1-1|.
TGTGCCAGCAGTCGCAGGGGTACTGAAGCTTTCTTT
CASSRRGTEAFF
>TRBV28|.|TRBJ2-5|TRBD2
TGTGCCAGCAGTCCTCACCGGGGACTAAACCAAGAGACCCAGTACTTC
CASSPHRGLNQETQYF
>TRBV28|few|TRBJ1-2|.
TGTGCCAGCCACTCCCCAGGGACAACCTATGGCTACACCTTC
CASHSPGTTYGYTF
>TRBV7-8|.|TRBJ2-1|.
TGTGCCAGCAGCTTAGGTGACACCCCCTCGGATGAGCAGTTCTTC
CASSLGDTPSDEQFF
>TRBV7-3|.|TRBJ2-6|TRBD1
TGTGCCAGCAGCCGAACAGGGGCCGGGGCCAACGTCCTGACTTTC
CASSRTGAGANVLTF
>TRBV19|.|TRBJ2-5|TRBD2
TGTGCCAGTAGTATAGATCCACTAGCGCAAGAGACCCAGTACTTC
CASSIDPLAQETQYF
>TRBV28|.|TRBJ1-1|TRBD1
TGTGCCAGCAGTTTTAGACTAATCCAGACAGGGAGAACTGAAGCTTTCTTT
CASSFRLIQTGRTEAFF
>TRBV18|.|TRBJ2-3|TRBD1
TGTGCCAGCTCACCATCGCCAGGGGGTGGCACAGATACGCAGTATTTT
CASSPSPGGGTDTQYF
>TRBV6-5|.|TRBJ2-3|TRBD1
TGTGCCAGCAACCCGACAGGGGTCGAGAGTACGCAGTATTTT
CASNPTGVESTQYF
>TRBV2|few|TRBJ1-5|.
TGTGCCAGCAAGAACGGGACATTTAGCAATCAGCCCCAGCATTTT
CASKNGTFSNQPQHF
>TRBV7-8|.|TRBJ2-2|TRBD2
TGTGCCAGCAGCTTGTCGTCCGCTAGCGGGAGAACCGGGGAGCTGTTTTTT
CASSLSSASGRTGELFF
>TRBV28|.|TRBJ1-2|.
TGTGCCAGCAGTTCCCTCGGACTGTTCGCCTACACCTTC
CASSSLGLFAYTF
>TRBV4-3|few|TRBJ2-6|.
TGCGCCAGCAGCCAAGAAACAGGGAGAATATCTGGGGCCAACGTCCTGACTTTC
CASSQETGRISGANVLTF
>TRBV10-3|.|TRBJ2-3|TRBD1
TGTGCCACGGGGACAGGGTTATTGGATACGCAGTATTTT
CATGTGLLDTQYF
>TRBV5-4|.|TRBJ1-1|.
TGTGCCAGCAGCTTGGGGCAAGTCCCTAACACTGAAGCTTTCTTT
CASSLGQVPNTEAFF